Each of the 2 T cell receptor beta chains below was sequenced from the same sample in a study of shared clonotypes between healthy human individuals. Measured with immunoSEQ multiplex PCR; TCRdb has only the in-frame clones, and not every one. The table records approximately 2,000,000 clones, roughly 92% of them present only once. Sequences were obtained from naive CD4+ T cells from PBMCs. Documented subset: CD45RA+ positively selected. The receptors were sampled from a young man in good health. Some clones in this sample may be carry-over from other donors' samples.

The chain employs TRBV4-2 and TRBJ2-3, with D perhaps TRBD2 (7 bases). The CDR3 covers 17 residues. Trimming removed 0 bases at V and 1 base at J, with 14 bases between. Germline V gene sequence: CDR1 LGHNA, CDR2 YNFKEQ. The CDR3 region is CASSQDPSGGRTDTQYF. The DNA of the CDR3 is TGTGCCAGCAGCCAAGATCCATCCGGGGGGCGCACAGATACGCAGTATTTT.

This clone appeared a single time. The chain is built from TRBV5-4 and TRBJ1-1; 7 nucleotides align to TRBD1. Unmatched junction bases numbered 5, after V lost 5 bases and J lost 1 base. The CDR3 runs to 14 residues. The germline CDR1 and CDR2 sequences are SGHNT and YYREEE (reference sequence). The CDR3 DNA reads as TGTGCCAGCAGGGCTCGACAGGGGAACACTGAAGCTTTCTTT. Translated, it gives CASRARQGNTEAFF.